These 9 T cell receptor beta chains originate from one sample sequenced in a study of response to subunit inactivated influenza vaccine. TCRdb passed the RT-PCR reads through MiXCR, listing each CDR3 protein once. The data hold roughly 500,000 distinct CDR3 sequences, with less than 30% observed a single time. This specimen consisted of CD4+ T cells sorted from PBMCs, obtained around 5 days after vaccination. These receptors originate from a man between 50 and 59 years old who received an inactivated influenza vaccine.

This clonotype was observed a few times. The rearrangement links TRBV12-3 or TRBV12-4 to TRBJ1-5, with 8 nucleotides matching TRBD1. V lost 6 bases to trimming and J lost 3 bases; unmatched junction nucleotides: 7. This CDR3 is 15 amino acids long. CDR3 amino acids: CASSPPGGLNQPQHF. The CDR3 bases are TGTGCCAGCAGCCCCCCAGGGGGCCTCAATCAGCCCCAGCATTTT.

This clonotype was picked up a small number of times. The chain recombines TRBV4-3 with TRBJ2-6; TRBD1 matches at 9 bases. The CDR3 sequence is 17 residues long. The germline gives CDR1 LGHNA, CDR2 YSLEER. After removal of 2 bases from V and 0 bases from J, the junction contained 2 bases not matched to a gene. DNA of the CDR3: TGCGCCAGCAGCCAAATGACAGGGGGCTCTGGGGCCAACGTCCTGACTTTC. The encoded protein is CASSQMTGGSGANVLTF.

The table lists this clonotype with a few counts. The genes are TRBV6-6 and TRBJ2-3, with TRBD1 matching 7 bases. The junction had 3 bases not matched to a gene; V was cut back by 6 bases and J by 3 bases. Looked up from germline, CDR1 is MNHNY and CDR2 is SVGAGI (reference sequence). The CDR3 covers 13 residues. CDR3 bases: TGTGCCAGCAGAAAACAGGGGACAGATACGCAGTATTTT. Protein sequence: CASRKQGTDTQYF.

This clonotype came up many times. The V gene is TRBV20-1, the J gene TRBJ1-3; maybe TRBD1 (6 bases). Germline CDR1 is DFQATT and CDR2 is SNEGSKA (reference sequence). This CDR3 is built from 15 residues. Trimming took 3 bases from V and 2 from J, leaving 14 bases between them. The CDR3 spells CSASPGRGPGNTIYF. Written as DNA, the CDR3 is TGCAGTGCTAGCCCCGGACGGGGGCCTGGAAACACCATATATTTT.

The chain uses TRBV20-1 and TRBJ2-3; 7 bases agree with TRBD1. The V and J ends lost 5 bases and 0 bases, in that order; junction bases with no gene match: 8. Germline CDR1 is DFQATT and CDR2 is SNEGSKA (reference sequence). The CDR3 runs 15 residues. CDR3 in amino acids: CSAPAATGSTDTQYF. The CDR3 region has the DNA TGCAGTGCTCCAGCCGCGACAGGGAGCACAGATACGCAGTATTTT.

The chain couples TRBV18 to TRBJ2-7; D not resolved. The V end was cut by 3 bases, the J end by 2 bases, with 14 bases between. CDR1 and CDR2 from the germline V gene are KGHSH and LQKENI. The CDR3 has 15 residues. The CDR3 nucleotides read TGTGCCAGCTCACCCTTTGGACGGAATCCCTACGAGCAGTACTTC. Protein sequence: CASSPFGRNPYEQYF.

The gene calls are TRBV3-1 and TRBJ2-5; 14 nucleotides line up with TRBD2. The germline CDR1 and CDR2 sequences are LGHDT and YNNKEL (reference sequence). V lost 6 bases and J lost 2; bases outside the gene matches: 8. The CDR3 has 17 residues. The CDR3 protein is CASRGSGLAGGQETQYF. The CDR3 nucleotides read TGTGCCAGCAGAGGATCAGGACTAGCGGGGGGACAAGAGACCCAGTACTTC.

The chain has TRBV5-1 and TRBJ2-5; D may match TRBD1 or TRBD2 (5 bases each). The CDR3 loop spans 15 amino acids. Trimming cost V 4 bases and J 0 bases, with 13 bases left between them. Germline CDR1 SGHRS, CDR2 YFSETQ. The CDR3, as DNA: TGCGCCAGCAGCCCCCGAAGAGGGGACCAAGAGACCCAGTACTTC. It specifies CASSPRRGDQETQYF.

The gene calls are TRBV6-1 and TRBJ2-7, with D tentatively TRBD2 (6 bases). V was pared by 6 bases and J by 4 bases, with 13 bases between. This CDR3 region has 13 residues. The V gene's germline CDR1 is MNHNS and CDR2 SASEGT. The CDR3 nucleotides read TGTGCCAGCAGGATAATGGGGGGTTACGAGCAGTACTTC. The encoded protein is CASRIMGGYEQYF.